This is a list of T cell receptor beta chains from one sample in a study of early T cells in non-severe SARS-CoV-2 infection. TCRdb reprocessed the 5' RACE reads with MiXCR, giving one entry per CDR3 protein. The table has 80,000 to 95,000 distinct CDR3 sequences, approximately 14% seen once. Sequencing was performed on whole blood. These receptors originate from an adult who was a healthcare worker with PCR-confirmed SARS-CoV-2 infection or an uninfected control (not recorded which). CDR3s include the opening cysteine and the closing phenylalanine or tryptophan. Each record gives: D gene, J gene, V gene, clone size, CDR3 protein, CDR3 DNA. D genes are given only for firm matches. The size field is filled for only some rows; it gives once, few, many or a size class.

>TRBD2|TRBJ2-2|TRBV6-5|few
CASSRGLAGGHTGELFF
TGTGCCAGCAGTCGGGGACTAGCGGGGGGGCACACCGGGGAGCTGTTTTTT
>TRBD1|TRBJ1-6|TRBV7-9|few
CASSGQGNSPLHF
TGTGCCAGCAGCGGACAGGGGAATTCACCCCTCCACTTT
>TRBD1|TRBJ2-7|TRBV28|many
CASSDVRDRGKYEQYF
TGTGCCAGCAGTGATGTCCGGGACAGGGGAAAATACGAGCAGTACTTC
>-|TRBJ1-2|TRBV7-2|few
CASSPGPSNYGYTF
TGTGCCAGCAGCCCAGGGCCCTCTAACTATGGCTACACCTTC
>-|TRBJ1-5|TRBV21-1|few
CASSKVYRNQPQHF
TGTGCCAGCAGCAAAGTTTACAGGAATCAGCCCCAGCATTTT
>-|TRBJ1-3|TRBV7-9|-
CASSPRPTASGNTIYF
TGTGCCAGCAGCCCTAGACCGACCGCCTCTGGAAACACCATATATTTT
>TRBD1|TRBJ2-1|TRBV7-8|-
CASSLGQGWINEQFF
TGTGCCAGCAGCTTAGGACAGGGCTGGATCAATGAGCAGTTCTTC
>TRBD1|TRBJ2-1|TRBV12-3/TRBV12-4|-
CASRPPGTGFNNEQFF
TGTGCCAGCAGACCCCCAGGGACAGGGTTCAACAATGAGCAGTTCTTC
>-|TRBJ2-3|TRBV29-1|-
CSVDIGDTQYF
TGCAGCGTTGATATAGGAGATACGCAGTATTTT
>-|TRBJ2-5|TRBV6-2/TRBV6-3|-
CASSYSTRGVFQETQYF
TGTGCCAGCAGTTACTCCACCCGCGGGGTTTTTCAAGAGACCCAGTACTTC
>TRBD1|TRBJ1-5|TRBV6-1|few
CASSEGQGNNQPQHF
TGTGCCAGCAGCGAAGGACAGGGGAACAATCAGCCCCAGCATTTT
>-|TRBJ2-1|TRBV10-2|few
CASSDVGLGTDNEQFF
TGCGCCAGCAGTGATGTGGGCTTGGGGACGGACAATGAGCAGTTCTTC
>-|TRBJ1-3|TRBV5-5|few
CASSSAWSSGNTIYF
TGTGCCAGCAGCTCCGCATGGAGCTCTGGAAACACCATATATTTT
>TRBD1|TRBJ1-1|TRBV27|once
CASSAQGQGVEDSF
TGTGCCAGCAGTGCCCAAGGACAGGGGGTTGAGGATTCCTTT
>TRBD1|TRBJ2-7|TRBV19|few
CASSEDRTAYEQYF
TGTGCCAGTAGTGAGGACAGGACCGCCTACGAGCAGTACTTC
>TRBD1|TRBJ2-1|TRBV5-4|-
CASSLAGDRAVTFF
TGTGCCAGCAGCTTGGCGGGTGACAGGGCGGTGACGTTCTTC
>-|TRBJ2-7|TRBV27|-
CASSLHWGQYF
TGTGCCAGCAGCCTACACTGGGGGCAGTACTTC
>-|TRBJ2-7|TRBV29-1|few
CSVAQTVKGEQYF
TGCAGCGTTGCCCAGACGGTAAAGGGAGAGCAGTACTTC
>-|TRBJ2-3|TRBV9|many
CASSHREGGTDTQYF
TGTGCCAGCAGCCACAGGGAAGGGGGCACAGATACGCAGTATTTT
>-|TRBJ1-2|TRBV27|few
CASSSNWGLRGVYGYTF
TGTGCCAGCAGTTCCAACTGGGGCCTCCGAGGGGTCTATGGCTACACCTTC
>TRBD2|TRBJ2-2|TRBV10-1|-
CASTAGGDTGELFF
TGCGCCAGCACAGCGGGGGGTGACACCGGGGAGCTGTTTTTT
>-|TRBJ2-3|TRBV24-1|-
CATSGAGSTDTQYF
TGTGCCACCAGTGGGGCAGGCAGCACAGATACGCAGTATTTT
>-|TRBJ2-1|TRBV13|-
CASSLEGDEQFF
TGTGCCAGCAGCTTAGAAGGGGACGAGCAGTTCTTC
>-|TRBJ2-3|TRBV2|-
CASSELAADTQYF
TGTGCCAGCAGTGAACTGGCAGCAGATACGCAGTATTTT
>TRBD1|TRBJ1-2|TRBV29-1|-
CSVGQGALQGYTF
TGCAGCGTTGGACAGGGGGCTTTGCAAGGCTACACCTTC
>TRBD1|TRBJ2-3|TRBV6-2/TRBV6-3|few
CASSLQGTTDTQYF
TGTGCCAGCAGTCTACAGGGGACCACAGATACGCAGTATTTT
>-|TRBJ1-3|TRBV20-1|-
CSTMGPGNTIYF
TGCAGTACGATGGGACCCGGAAACACCATATATTTT
>-|TRBJ1-1|TRBV7-9|many
CASSPTQAGVNTEAFF
TGTGCCAGCAGTCCGACTCAAGCCGGGGTTAACACTGAAGCTTTCTTT
>-|TRBJ2-1|TRBV25-1|-
CASSEFGGRQDEQFF
TGTGCCAGCAGTGAATTCGGGGGGCGCCAAGATGAGCAGTTCTTC
>TRBD2|TRBJ2-1|TRBV20-1|-
CSARSGGIHEQFF
TGCAGTGCTAGGAGCGGGGGTATCCATGAGCAGTTCTTC
>-|TRBJ2-6|TRBV27|few
CASRKGGSGANVLTF
TGTGCCAGCAGGAAGGGGGGCTCTGGGGCCAACGTCCTGACTTTC